These T cell receptor beta chains were read from a single sample in a study of tumor-infiltrating lymphocytes in primary liver carcinoma. TCRdb recomputed calls from the multiplex PCR reads with MiXCR, one row per CDR3 protein. The table lists 95,000 to 150,000 distinct CDR3 sequences, around two thirds of them singletons. The sequenced sample was liver tumor tissue from sampling region 1. The origin of the receptors is an older woman with primary liver carcinoma and hepatitis B virus infection. The CDR3 runs from the conserved cysteine through the conserved F or W. D genes are given only for firm matches. The size field is filled for only some rows; it gives once, few, many or a size class.

>18|TRBD2|TRBV4-1|many|TRBJ2-3
CASSQATSGAPGADTQYF
TGCGCCAGCAGCCAAGCAACTAGCGGAGCTCCGGGCGCAGATACGCAGTATTTT
>15|TRBD1|TRBV29-1|once|TRBJ2-1
CSVADRARVGYEQFF
TGCAGCGTTGCTGACAGGGCACGGGTCGGATATGAGCAGTTCTTC
>11|TRBD1|TRBV10-2|-|TRBJ1-2
CASKTGRVITF
TGCGCCAGCAAGACAGGGAGGGTAATCACCTTC
>15|-|TRBV5-5|-|TRBJ1-5
CTSSFGSAGNQPQHF
TGTACCAGCAGCTTTGGTTCGGCGGGAAATCAGCCCCAGCATTTT
>17|TRBD2|TRBV6-5|many|TRBJ2-7
CASSSPFEAGGAYEQYF
TGTGCCAGCAGTTCCCCTTTTGAAGCGGGAGGTGCCTACGAGCAGTACTTC
>12|-|TRBV30|-|TRBJ2-3
CTWKWGTDTQYF
TGTACCTGGAAGTGGGGGACAGATACGCAGTATTTT
>15|-|TRBV20-1|many|TRBJ1-5
CSANTGFGGRQPQHF
TGCAGTGCTAATACAGGCTTTGGGGGACGGCAGCCCCAGCATTTT
>13|-|TRBV10-3|-|TRBJ1-2
CALRWGVFYGYTF
TGTGCCCTAAGATGGGGAGTTTTCTATGGCTACACCTTC
>14|TRBD1|TRBV2|-|TRBJ2-5
CASSDNRDSETQYF
TGTGCCAGCAGTGATAACAGGGACAGCGAGACCCAGTACTTC
>14|-|TRBV6-1|-|TRBJ1-5
CASSSTLTNLPQHF
TGTGCCAGCAGTTCGACCTTAACCAATCTGCCCCAGCATTTT
>15|TRBD2|TRBV4-1|many|TRBJ2-1
CATSTSISSYNEQFF
TGCGCCACTTCGACTAGCATCTCCTCCTACAATGAGCAGTTCTTC